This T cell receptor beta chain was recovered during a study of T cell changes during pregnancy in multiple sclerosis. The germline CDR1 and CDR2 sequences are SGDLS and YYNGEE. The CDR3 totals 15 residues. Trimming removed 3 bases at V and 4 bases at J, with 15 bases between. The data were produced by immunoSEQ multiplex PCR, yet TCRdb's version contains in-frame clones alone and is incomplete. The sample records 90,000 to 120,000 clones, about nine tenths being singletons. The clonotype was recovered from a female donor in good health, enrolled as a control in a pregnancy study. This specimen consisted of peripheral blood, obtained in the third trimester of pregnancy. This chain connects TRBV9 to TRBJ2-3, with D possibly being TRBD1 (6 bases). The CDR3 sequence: CASSAYPGTSDTQYF. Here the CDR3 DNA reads TGTGCCAGCAGCGCTTATCCCGGGACATCAGATACGCAGTATTTT.